A single sample gave rise to the 30 T cell receptor beta chains below, sequenced in a study of neurological immune-mediated disorders. TCRdb passed the 5' RACE reads through MiXCR, listing each CDR3 protein once. The sample has 75,000 to 80,000 distinct CDR3 sequences, 5% to 5.5% seen once. The sequencing sample was made of PBMCs. Receptors were obtained from a woman aged 25 to 39 with multiple sclerosis.

This clonotype was observed many times. This chain links TRBV5-1 with TRBJ2-2; D possibly corresponds to TRBD1 (6 bases). Trimming shortened V by 3 bases and J by 2 bases, and 8 bases separated the two germline ends. From germline, CDR1 is SGHRS and CDR2 YFSETQ. The CDR3 is 14 residues long. CDR3 in DNA: TGCGCCAGCAGCTGGGACATAAACACCGGGGAGCTGTTTTTT. Translation gives CASSWDINTGELFF.

V and J are TRBV6-6 and TRBJ2-1; D uncertain. The CDR3 runs 15 residues. The germline V gene encodes CDR1 MNHNY and CDR2 SVGAGI (reference sequence). Deletions cut 0 bases from V and 0 bases from J, with 6 bases between. The chain's CDR3 is CASSYSQISYNEQFF. Here the CDR3 DNA reads TGTGCCAGCAGTTACTCCCAGATCTCCTACAATGAGCAGTTCTTC.

The sample holds many counts of this clonotype. The V gene is TRBV24-1, the J gene TRBJ2-3; 8 bases are shared with TRBD2. The CDR3 has 15 amino acids. J lost 5 bases, V lost 4 bases, and 7 bases had no gene match. Germline V lookup: CDR1 KGHDR, CDR2 SFDVKD. CDR3 DNA: TGTGCCACCAGTGACCCCCGGGAGGGGAAAGATACGCAGTATTTT. Its protein product is CATSDPREGKDTQYF.

J is TRBJ2-3 and V is TRBV20-1; D possibly corresponds to TRBD1 (6 bases). The CDR3 sequence is 16 residues long. The germline V and J ends were trimmed by 3 bases and 6 bases, with 22 bases remaining between them. Germline loops: CDR1 DFQATT, CDR2 SNEGSKA (reference sequence). CDR3 residues: CSARGPLTGGQDTQYF. CDR3 sequence (DNA): TGCAGTGCTAGGGGACCCCTGACAGGCGGGCAGGATACGCAGTATTTT.

This clonotype came up many times. The V and J genes are TRBV5-6 and TRBJ1-1; TRBD1 might be the D (5 bases). The V end lost 4 bases, the J end lost 9 bases, and 22 bases lay between the germline ends. The CDR3 sequence is 15 residues long. Germline loops: CDR1 SGHDT, CDR2 YYEEEE. CDR3 sequence: CASSLNRDFTNKAFF. The CDR3 bases are TGTGCCAGCAGCCTAAACCGGGACTTCACCAACAAAGCTTTCTTT.

The table lists this clonotype with many counts. V gene TRBV12-3 or TRBV12-4 combines with J gene TRBJ1-1; no reliable D call. With 6 bases removed from V and 0 bases from J, the gap between germline ends came to 11 bases. The CDR3 spans 14 residues. The CDR3 here is CASSRGILNTEAFF. The CDR3 coding sequence is TGTGCCAGCAGCCGCGGAATTTTGAACACTGAAGCTTTCTTT.

This clonotype has only a few counts. This chain uses TRBV29-1 with TRBJ2-1; D unresolved. This CDR3 contains 14 residues. Germline-derived CDR1 and CDR2 are SQVTM and ANQGSEA. Trimming removed 3 bases from V and 9 bases from J, with 18 bases in between. The CDR3 DNA is TGCAGCGTTGATGTGACCCGAAAGACGGGTGAGCAGTTCTTC. Amino acid sequence: CSVDVTRKTGEQFF.

This clonotype has a count of ten or more. The chain couples TRBV20-1 to TRBJ2-3; maybe TRBD1 (6 bases). CDR1 and CDR2 from the germline V gene are DFQATT and SNEGSKA (reference sequence). Trimming took 6 bases from V and 4 from J, leaving 11 bases between them. This CDR3 is built from 12 residues. CDR3 in DNA: TGCAGTGCAAAGCCAGGGGCAGATACGCAGTATTTT. As protein: CSAKPGADTQYF.

At least ten counts were recorded for this clonotype. This sequence joins TRBV7-9 and TRBJ1-1, with D perhaps TRBD1 (5 bases). In germline, CDR1 is SEHNR, CDR2 FQNEAQ (reference sequence). The CDR3 consists of 14 residues. V lost 5 bases and J 4 bases, leaving 14 bases between the germline ends. The CDR3 DNA is TGTGCCAGCAGCCCCCAGGGTGCTGGCACTGAAGCTTTCTTT. Its translation: CASSPQGAGTEAFF.

This clonotype was recorded at least ten times. The genes are TRBV3-1 and TRBJ2-1; TRBD2 aligns across 10 bases. Losses at the gene ends were 4 bases for V and 3 bases for J; bases not matched to a gene: 3. Germline CDR1 LGHDT, CDR2 YNNKEL (reference sequence). The CDR3 is made up of 15 amino acids. In nucleotides, the CDR3 is TGTGCCAGCAGCCCCGGGACTAGCGTCTACAATGAGCAGTTCTTC. This translates into CASSPGTSVYNEQFF.

This clonotype came up many times. This chain connects TRBV5-1 to TRBJ2-1; D uncertain. V lost 0 bases to trimming and J lost 6 bases, with 10 bases between them. The V gene's germline CDR1 is SGHRS and CDR2 YFSETQ. The CDR3 loop spans 14 amino acids. The CDR3 here is CASSLASPPNEQFF. CDR3 DNA: TGCGCCAGCAGCTTGGCGTCCCCTCCCAATGAGCAGTTCTTC. The full variable domain, its missing parts supplied by reference TRBV5-1 and TRBJ2-1, is KAGVTQTPRYLIKTRGQQVTLSCSPISGHRSVSWYQQTPGQGLQFLFEYFSETQRNKGNFPGRFSGRQFSNSRSEMNVSTLELGDSALYLCASSLASPPNEQFFGPGTRLTVL.

This clonotype has just a few counts. This may be a read error: a much more frequent sequence differs by one nucleotide. This chain uses TRBV20-1 with TRBJ2-7; either TRBD1 or TRBD2 may supply D (5 bases each). The germline V gene encodes CDR1 DFQATT and CDR2 SNEGSKA (reference sequence). V was trimmed by 7 bases and J by 3 bases, leaving 13 bases between them. This CDR3 is built from 12 residues. The CDR3 bases are TGCAGTGACGGGGCCCAGGACTACGAGCAGTACTTC. It codes for CSDGAQDYEQYF.

Details on this clonotype: This may come from a read error, since a much larger clone is one base off. This chain links TRBV20-1 with TRBJ2-3; TRBD2 agrees at 9 bases. Germline V lookup: CDR1 DFQATT, CDR2 SNEGSKA (reference sequence). The CDR3 spans 16 residues. DNA of the CDR3: TGCAGTGCTCGAAATAGCGGGAGACGATACACAGATAAGCAGTATTTT. Translating gives CSARNSGRRYTDKQYF.

In this sample, this clonotype turned up many times. This chain connects TRBV20-1 to TRBJ1-1; 11 positions match TRBD1. The CDR3 has 14 residues. The germline V gene encodes CDR1 DFQATT and CDR2 SNEGSKA (reference sequence). V gave up 6 bases and J gave up 9 bases; unmatched junction bases: 12. Written as DNA, the CDR3 is TGCAGTGCCCTAGGACAGGGGGCTATAACCCAAGCTTTCTTT. Protein sequence: CSALGQGAITQAFF.

For this clonotype: This clone may be a read error of a much larger clone one base away. The gene calls are TRBV12-3 or TRBV12-4 and TRBJ2-2; 9 nucleotides line up with TRBD2. This CDR3 region has 14 residues. The CDR3 bases are TGTGCCAACAGTTTGCGGGAGGGCACCGGGGAGCTGTTTTTT. It specifies CANSLREGTGELFF.

This clonotype was counted many times. The chain couples TRBV12-3 or TRBV12-4 to TRBJ2-5; TRBD2 aligns across 9 bases. CDR3 length: 16 amino acids. Trimming at V came to 3 bases and at J to 4 bases, leaving 9 bases not matched to a gene. CDR3 coding DNA: TGTGCCAGCAGTTTTTCCGGGACTAGCATTTCAGAGACCCAGTACTTC. It codes for CASSFSGTSISETQYF.

This clonotype was seen many times. The rearrangement uses TRBV28 and TRBJ2-7; a weak D match, TRBD2 (5 bases). V was pared by 8 bases and J by 5 bases, with 16 bases between. This CDR3 is 13 amino acids long. Germline V lookup: CDR1 MDHEN, CDR2 SYDVKM. The CDR3 region is CASVERVFHEQYF. The CDR3 nucleotides read TGTGCCAGCGTTGAGAGGGTTTTCCACGAGCAGTACTTC.

This clonotype occurred a few times. CDR3: CASSSGTGLWSEAFF. CDR3 DNA sequence: TGTGCCAGCAGTTCTGGGACAGGCCTGTGGTCTGAAGCTTTCTTT. The chain is built from TRBV6-5 and TRBJ1-1, with TRBD1 matching over 8 bases. The V gene end was trimmed by 4 bases and the J gene end by 6 bases; junction bases not matched to a gene: 10. The CDR3 spans 15 residues. Germline CDR1 is MNHEY and CDR2 is SVGAGI.

This clonotype was found many times. The chain is built from TRBV5-1 and TRBJ2-1; 8 bases agree with TRBD1. This CDR3 has 16 residues. Germline loops: CDR1 SGHRS, CDR2 YFSETQ. Trimming at V came to 4 bases and at J to 5 bases, leaving 11 bases not matched to a gene. The CDR3 loop is CASSRTGIGPDNEQFF. The CDR3, as DNA: TGCGCCAGCAGCCGGACAGGGATCGGCCCTGACAATGAGCAGTTCTTC.

The sample holds a few counts of this clonotype. This chain uses TRBV27 with TRBJ2-3; TRBD2 aligns across 8 bases. CDR1 and CDR2 (germline): MNHEY, SMNVEV (reference sequence). The ends lost 4 bases at V and 4 bases at J; junction bases unmatched: 16. The CDR3 sequence is 18 residues long. CDR3 DNA sequence: TGTGCCAGCAGTTCAACGGCGAGGGGACTAGTGGTTGCAGATACGCAGTATTTT. Translated: CASSSTARGLVVADTQYF.

In this sample, this clonotype turned up many times. At one end the junction does not follow the germline gene, possibly because of a read error. The chain uses TRBV12-3 or TRBV12-4 and TRBJ1-1, with a weak D call TRBD1 (6 bases). The CDR3 spans 14 residues. The CDR3 sequence is CASGFTGTSTEAFF. CDR3 nucleotides: TGTGCCAGCGGTTTTACAGGGACGAGCACTGAAGCTTTCTTT.

This clonotype was found many times. The chain couples TRBV27 to TRBJ2-3, with TRBD2 matching 8 bases. Germline CDR1 is MNHEY and CDR2 is SMNVEV (reference sequence). CDR3 length equals 14 residues. With V trimmed by 10 bases and J by 1 base, 7 bases remained unmatched. The CDR3, as DNA: TGTGCCAACCCGGGAGGGAAGGGCACAGATACGCAGTATTTT. Translation: CANPGGKGTDTQYF.

At least ten counts were recorded for this clonotype. CDR3 residues: CASSLAYDSLGGNEQFF. CDR3 sequence (DNA): TGCGCCAGCAGCTTGGCTTACGACAGTCTAGGTGGGAATGAGCAGTTCTTC. The chain couples TRBV5-1 to TRBJ2-1; a possible D gene is TRBD1 (5 bases). There are 17 residues in the CDR3. The germline CDR1 and CDR2 sequences are SGHRS and YFSETQ. V was trimmed by 0 bases and J by 7 bases, leaving 20 bases between them.

This clonotype was observed many times. The V call is TRBV10-1, the J call TRBJ1-2, with no clear D. V was trimmed by 2 bases and J by 5 bases, leaving 9 bases between them. Per germline, CDR1 WNHNN and CDR2 SYGVQD (reference sequence). The CDR3 totals 13 residues. The CDR3 region is CASSEVAGYGYTF. CDR3 nucleotides: TGCGCCAGCAGTGAGGTTGCGGGGTATGGCTACACCTTC.

Only a few counts were recorded for this clonotype. This chain links TRBV5-1 with TRBJ2-3; D assignment may be TRBD1 or TRBD2 (5 bases each). Germline V gives CDR1 SGHRS, CDR2 YFSETQ. The CDR3 extends over 13 amino acids. Trimming removed 4 bases at V and 1 base at J, with 7 bases between. The CDR3 nucleotides are TGCGCCAGCAGCCGGGACCGCACAGATACGCAGTATTTT. Protein product: CASSRDRTDTQYF. The whole variable domain, remainder taken from reference TRBV5-1 and TRBJ2-3, is KAGVTQTPRYLIKTRGQQVTLSCSPISGHRSVSWYQQTPGQGLQFLFEYFSETQRNKGNFPGRFSGRQFSNSRSEMNVSTLELGDSALYLCASSRDRTDTQYFGPGTRLTVL.

This clonotype appeared many times. One end of the junction varies from germline; a read error may be responsible. This chain connects TRBV2 to TRBJ2-5, with TRBD2 matching over 8 bases. The CDR3 has 11 amino acids. Germline V lookup: CDR1 SNHLY, CDR2 FYNNEI. CDR3: CASSLGLVADF. CDR3 DNA sequence: TGTGCCAGCTCTTTGGGACTAGTCGCGGACTTC.

This clonotype was picked up many times. This rearrangement joins TRBV20-1 to TRBJ1-5; D possibly corresponds to TRBD1 (6 bases). This CDR3 spans 16 amino acids. Germline V gene data show CDR1 as DFQATT and CDR2 as SNEGSKA (reference sequence). Trimming stripped 0 bases from V and 1 base from J, with 13 bases between. The CDR3 sequence is CSARDVGGHSNQPQHF. The CDR3 DNA reads as TGCAGTGCTAGAGACGTGGGGGGCCACAGCAATCAGCCCCAGCATTTT.

This clonotype was picked up a small number of times. V and J are TRBV20-1 and TRBJ1-1; D is unclear. There are 16 residues in the CDR3. Per germline, CDR1 DFQATT and CDR2 SNEGSKA (reference sequence). V lost 3 bases and J 1 base, leaving 18 bases between the germline ends. Written as DNA, the CDR3 is TGCAGTGCTAGCTATCGTCCCTCGTCAGGGAACACTGAAGCTTTCTTT. Protein: CSASYRPSSGNTEAFF.

The chain links TRBV5-1 to TRBJ1-1, with D unresolved. Germline loops: CDR1 SGHRS, CDR2 YFSETQ. The V end lost 1 base, the J end lost 1 base, and 11 bases lay between the germline ends. The CDR3 runs 15 residues. CDR3 loop: CASSLYEGWNTEAFF. CDR3 bases: TGCGCCAGCAGCTTGTATGAGGGATGGAACACTGAAGCTTTCTTT.

Comment on this clonotype: A read error may produce the germline difference seen at one junction end. The chain employs TRBV18 and TRBJ1-5; maybe TRBD1 (6 bases). The germline CDR1 and CDR2 sequences are KGHSH and LQKENI. CDR3 length: 14 amino acids. For the CDR3, the DNA is TGTGACAGCTCACTACAGGGAAACAATCAGCCCCAGCATTTT. Encoded protein: CDSSLQGNNQPQHF.